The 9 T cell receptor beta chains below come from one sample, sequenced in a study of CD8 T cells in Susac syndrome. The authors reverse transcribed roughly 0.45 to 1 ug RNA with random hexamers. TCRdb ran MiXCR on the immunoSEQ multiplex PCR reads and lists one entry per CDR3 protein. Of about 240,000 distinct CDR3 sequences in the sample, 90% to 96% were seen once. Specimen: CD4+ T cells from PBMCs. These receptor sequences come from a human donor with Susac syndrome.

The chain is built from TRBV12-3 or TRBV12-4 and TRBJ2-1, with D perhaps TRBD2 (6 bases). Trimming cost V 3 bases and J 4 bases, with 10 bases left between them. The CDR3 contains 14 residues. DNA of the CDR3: TGTGCCAGCAGTTTCCGGGAGAGATACAATGAGCAGTTCTTC. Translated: CASSFRERYNEQFF.

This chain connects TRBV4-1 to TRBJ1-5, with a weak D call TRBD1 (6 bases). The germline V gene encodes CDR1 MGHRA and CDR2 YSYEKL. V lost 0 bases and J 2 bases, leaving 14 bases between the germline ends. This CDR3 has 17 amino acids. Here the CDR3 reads CASSQDMGNRGNQPQHF. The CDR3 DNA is TGCGCCAGCAGCCAAGATATGGGGAACAGGGGCAATCAGCCCCAGCATTTT.

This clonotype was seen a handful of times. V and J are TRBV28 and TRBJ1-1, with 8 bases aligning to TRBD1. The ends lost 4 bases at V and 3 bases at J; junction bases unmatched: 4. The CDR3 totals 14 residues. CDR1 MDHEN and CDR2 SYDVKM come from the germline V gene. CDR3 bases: TGTGCCAGCAGTTCCGGACAGGGAGACACTGAAGCTTTCTTT. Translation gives CASSSGQGDTEAFF.

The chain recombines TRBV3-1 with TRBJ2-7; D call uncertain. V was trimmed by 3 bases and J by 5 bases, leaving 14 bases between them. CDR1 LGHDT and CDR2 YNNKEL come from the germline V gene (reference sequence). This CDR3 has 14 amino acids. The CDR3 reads CASSHQPKWDEQYF. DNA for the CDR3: TGTGCCAGCAGCCATCAACCTAAATGGGACGAGCAGTACTTC.

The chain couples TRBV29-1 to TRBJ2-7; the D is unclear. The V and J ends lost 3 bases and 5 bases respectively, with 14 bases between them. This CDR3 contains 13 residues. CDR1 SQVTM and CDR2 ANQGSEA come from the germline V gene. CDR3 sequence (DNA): TGCAGCGTTGAGGAGTTTATGAGAGACGAGCAGTACTTC. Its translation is CSVEEFMRDEQYF.

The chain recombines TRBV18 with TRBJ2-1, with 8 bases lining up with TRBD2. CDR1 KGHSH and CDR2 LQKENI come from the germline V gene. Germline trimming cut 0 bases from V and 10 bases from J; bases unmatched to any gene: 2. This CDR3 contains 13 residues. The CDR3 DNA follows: TGTGCCAGCTCACCACCCCCGGGAGGGGAGCAGTTCTTC. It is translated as CASSPPPGGEQFF.

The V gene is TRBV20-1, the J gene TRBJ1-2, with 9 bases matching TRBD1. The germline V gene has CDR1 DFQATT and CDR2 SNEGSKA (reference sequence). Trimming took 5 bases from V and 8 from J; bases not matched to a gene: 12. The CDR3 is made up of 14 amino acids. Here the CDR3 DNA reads TGCAGTGCTCCCATCCGGGACAGGGAGCGAGGCTACACCTTC. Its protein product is CSAPIRDRERGYTF.

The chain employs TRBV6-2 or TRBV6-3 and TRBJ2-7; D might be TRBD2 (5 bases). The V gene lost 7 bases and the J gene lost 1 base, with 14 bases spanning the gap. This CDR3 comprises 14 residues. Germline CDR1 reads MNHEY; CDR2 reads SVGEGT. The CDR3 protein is CASKQRPGSYEQYF. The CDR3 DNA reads TGTGCCAGCAAACAGCGGCCCGGATCCTACGAGCAGTACTTC.

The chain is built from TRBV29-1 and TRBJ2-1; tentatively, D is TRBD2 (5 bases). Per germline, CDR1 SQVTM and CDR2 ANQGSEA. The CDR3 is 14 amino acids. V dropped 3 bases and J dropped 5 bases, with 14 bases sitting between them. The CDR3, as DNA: TGCAGCGTTGACCCCCACGCCGGGGACAATGAGCAGTTCTTC. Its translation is CSVDPHAGDNEQFF.